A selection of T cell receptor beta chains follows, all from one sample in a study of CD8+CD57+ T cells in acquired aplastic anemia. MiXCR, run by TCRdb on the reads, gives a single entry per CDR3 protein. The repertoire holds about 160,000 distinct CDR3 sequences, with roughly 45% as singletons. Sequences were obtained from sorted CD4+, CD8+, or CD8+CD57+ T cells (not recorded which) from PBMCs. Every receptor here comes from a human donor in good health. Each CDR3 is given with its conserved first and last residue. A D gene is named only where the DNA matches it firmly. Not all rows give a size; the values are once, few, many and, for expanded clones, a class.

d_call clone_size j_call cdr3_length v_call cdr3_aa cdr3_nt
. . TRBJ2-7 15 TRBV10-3 CAISASVGGIYEQYF TGTGCCATCAGTGCTAGCGTTGGGGGGATCTACGAGCAGTACTTC
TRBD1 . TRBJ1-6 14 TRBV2 CASSPETGNSPLHF TGTGCCAGCAGTCCGGAGACAGGGAATTCACCCCTCCACTTT
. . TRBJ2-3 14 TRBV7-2 CAVGSASGYDTQYF TGTGCCGTCGGATCAGCGAGCGGTTATGATACGCAGTATTTT
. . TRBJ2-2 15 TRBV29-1 CSVEKDSANTGELFF TGCAGCGTTGAAAAGGACAGTGCGAACACCGGGGAGCTGTTTTTT
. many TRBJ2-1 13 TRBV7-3 CASSLLYDNQQFF TGTGCCAGCAGCTTACTTTACGACAACCAGCAGTTCTTC
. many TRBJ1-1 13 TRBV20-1 CSARDLFGTEAFF TGCAGTGCTAGAGATCTGTTTGGGACTGAAGCTTTCTTT
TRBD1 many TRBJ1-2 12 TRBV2 CASRAGTDGYTF TGTGCCAGCAGAGCCGGGACAGATGGCTACACCTTC
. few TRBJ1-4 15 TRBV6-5 CASSSTHTTNEKLFF TGTGCCAGCAGTTCCACCCATACAACTAATGAAAAACTGTTTTTT
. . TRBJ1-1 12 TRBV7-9 CASSETGMEAFF TGTGCCAGCAGCGAGACCGGCATGGAAGCTTTCTTT
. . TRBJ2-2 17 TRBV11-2 CASSLVRWRKNTGELVF TGTGCCAGCAGCTTAGTTCGGTGGCGGAAGAACACCGGGGAGCTGGTTTTT
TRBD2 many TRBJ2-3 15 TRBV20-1 CSARAGASGVDTQYF TGCAGTGCTAGAGCTGGGGCTAGCGGGGTGGATACGCAGTATTTT
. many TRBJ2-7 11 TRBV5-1 CASSLEDEQYF TGCGCCAGCAGCTTAGAGGACGAGCAGTACTTC
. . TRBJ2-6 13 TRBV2 CAGTFSGANVLTF TGTGCCGGAACCTTCTCTGGGGCCAACGTCCTGACTTTC
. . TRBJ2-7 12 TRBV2 CASVLGRVGQYF TGTGCCAGCGTCCTGGGGCGGGTCGGGCAGTACTTC
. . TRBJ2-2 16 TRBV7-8 CASSLSEGGNTGELFF TGTGCCAGCAGCTTATCGGAGGGGGGGAACACCGGGGAGCTGTTTTTT
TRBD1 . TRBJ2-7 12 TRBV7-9 CASSQQGSEQYF TGTGCCAGCAGTCAACAGGGGAGCGAGCAGTACTTC
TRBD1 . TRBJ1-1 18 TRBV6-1 CASSLQGAGGNMNTEALF TGTGCCAGCAGTCTACAGGGGGCAGGGGGTAATATGAACACTGAAGCTCTCTTT
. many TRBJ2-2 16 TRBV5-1 CASSLVLRGDTGELFF TGCGCCAGCAGCTTGGTCCTCAGGGGCGACACCGGGGAGCTGTTTTTT
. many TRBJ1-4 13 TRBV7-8 CASRRGLGEKLFF TGTGCCAGCAGAAGGGGGTTGGGTGAAAAACTGTTTTTT
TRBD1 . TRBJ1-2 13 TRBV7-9 CASRGQGEHGYTF TGTGCCAGCAGGGGACAGGGGGAACATGGCTACACCTTC
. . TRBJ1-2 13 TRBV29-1 CSVESKKNYGYTF TGCAGCGTTGAGTCCAAGAAGAACTATGGCTACACCTTC
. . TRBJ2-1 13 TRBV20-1 CSARVWERDEQFF TGCAGTGCTAGAGTCTGGGAAAGAGATGAGCAGTTCTTC
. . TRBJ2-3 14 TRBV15 CATSRDHVGDTQYF TGTGCCACCAGCAGAGATCACGTCGGGGATACGCAGTATTTT
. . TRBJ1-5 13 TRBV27 CASSLRDGQPQHF TGTGCCAGCAGTTTAAGGGACGGACAGCCCCAGCATTTT
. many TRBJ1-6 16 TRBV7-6 CASSSLPGAVFSPLHF TGTGCCAGCAGCTCCCTGCCGGGTGCCGTATTTTCACCCCTCCACTTT
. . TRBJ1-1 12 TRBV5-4 CASSLAAGEAFF TGTGCCAGCAGCTTGGCGGCAGGGGAAGCTTTCTTT
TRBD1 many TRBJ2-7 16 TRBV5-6 CASSPEPGQQTSEQYF TGTGCCAGCAGCCCGGAACCGGGACAGCAAACATCCGAGCAGTACTTC